This T cell receptor beta chain originates from a study of T cell responses to AZD1222 COVID-19 vaccine. Study-wide context: Pooled together were second doses at about 4 or about 12 weeks. Study-level findings and limits: Just 5 to 7 AZD1222 recipients were seropositive at baseline. The study found Spike-specific TCR breadth and depth rose after two AZD1222 doses. After the peak T cell response, and only then, were repertoires sampled.

As for this clone: Its target is unknown.

Repertoires were generated with immunoSEQ multiplex PCR, while TCRdb's copy carries only in-frame clones and drops some. The sample carries 150,000 to 200,000 clones, 85% to 95% recorded once. The CDR3 is made up of 13 amino acids. Germline V gene lookup returns CDR1 KGHDR and CDR2 SFDVKD. The V and J ends lost 5 bases and 5 bases respectively, with 8 bases between them. The clonotype was recovered from an adult in good health. Sample: peripheral blood, taken on day 0 of AZD1222 vaccination. V gene TRBV24-1 combines with J gene TRBJ2-2; D is perhaps TRBD2 (6 bases). Written as DNA, the CDR3 is TGTGCCACCAGTGCGGGGGAGACCGGGGAGCTGTTTTTT. Its protein product is CATSAGETGELFF.